The 14 T cell receptor beta chains given below trace back to one sample, sequenced in a study of cytomegalovirus exposure and HLA in healthy donors. The PCR used 60 Vbeta and 13 Jbeta primers. Profiling relied on immunoSEQ multiplex PCR, and the TCRdb table lists in-frame clones only, not all of them. This sample has approximately 190,000 clones, with approximately 80% found just once. The sample was PBMCs. The receptors were gathered from a woman under 40 in good health and CMV-seropositive.

This clone was seen just once. The V call is TRBV5-6, the J call TRBJ1-4; D unresolved. Germline V gives CDR1 SGHDT, CDR2 YYEEEE. The CDR3 runs to 15 residues. Trimming stripped 3 bases from V and 0 bases from J, with 9 bases between. The CDR3 protein is CASSWLTSTNEKLFF. DNA for the CDR3: TGTGCCAGCAGCTGGTTGACATCAACTAATGAAAAACTGTTTTTT.

This clone turned up a few times. The chain carries TRBV6-4 and TRBJ2-1, with D perhaps TRBD2 (5 bases). Germline loops: CDR1 MRHNA, CDR2 SNTAGT. The CDR3 has 15 residues. V was cut by 2 bases and J by 6 bases, with 14 bases left in between. The chain's CDR3 is CASSDGSSLSNEQFF. In DNA form, the CDR3 reads TGTGCCAGCAGTGACGGGTCTAGCCTTAGCAATGAGCAGTTCTTC.

The chain links TRBV28 to TRBJ1-2, with 9 bases aligning to TRBD1. The V segment lost 2 bases and the J segment 7 bases; nucleotides outside the gene matches: 8. In germline, CDR1 is MDHEN, CDR2 SYDVKM. The CDR3 runs 15 residues. CDR3 DNA sequence: TGTGCCAGCAGTTTAAGAGGACAGGGGCTCGGTGGCTACACCTTC. This gives the protein CASSLRGQGLGGYTF.

V and J are TRBV29-1 and TRBJ2-1; 10 nucleotides align to TRBD2. Germline V gene sequence: CDR1 SQVTM, CDR2 ANQGSEA. V was clipped by 1 base and J by 10 bases; unmatched bases: 7. The CDR3 covers 14 residues. The CDR3 coding sequence is TGCAGCGTTGAAGCTCTAGCGGGAGTGTGGGAGCAGTTCTTC. This sequence encodes CSVEALAGVWEQFF.

This clone was seen a few times. The J gene is TRBJ1-6, the V gene TRBV25-1, with TRBD1 matching 7 bases. V was clipped by 2 bases and J by 8 bases; unmatched bases: 6. Germline V gene sequence: CDR1 MGHDK, CDR2 SYGVNS. The CDR3 is made up of 15 amino acids. The CDR3 coding sequence is TGTGCCAGCAGTGAAACAGGGGTAGGGGATTCACCCCTCCACTTT. This gives the protein CASSETGVGDSPLHF.

The gene calls are TRBV29-1 and TRBJ2-5, with TRBD1 matching 9 bases. The germline V gene encodes CDR1 SQVTM and CDR2 ANQGSEA. The CDR3 sequence is 14 residues long. The V segment lost 7 bases and the J segment 4 bases; nucleotides outside the gene matches: 10. DNA for the CDR3: TGCAGCGCTGAGGGACAGGGTGGTCCAGAGACCCAGTACTTC. The encoded protein is CSAEGQGGPETQYF.

The genes are TRBV29-1 and TRBJ1-2, with D perhaps matching TRBD1 (5 bases). The CDR3 has 11 residues. V was trimmed by 7 bases and J by 5 bases, leaving 11 bases between them. Germline V gene lookup returns CDR1 SQVTM and CDR2 ANQGSEA. The CDR3 DNA follows: TGCAGCGCTGGGTCAGGGTATGGCTACACCTTC. Encoded protein: CSAGSGYGYTF.

This clone was seen a single time. The CDR3 nucleotides are TGTGCCAGCTCACGGACAACGAGCTCCTACGAGCAGTACTTC. Protein: CASSRTTSSYEQYF. The V gene is TRBV18, the J gene TRBJ2-7; a weak D match, TRBD1 (5 bases). Germline CDR1 KGHSH, CDR2 LQKENI. This CDR3 contains 14 residues. The ends were cut back, 4 bases at V and 0 bases at J, with 10 bases in the middle.

The chain recombines TRBV19 with TRBJ2-7; D not resolved. The V end was cut by 2 bases, the J end by 3 bases, with 11 bases between. This CDR3 contains 14 residues. CDR1 and CDR2 (germline): LNHDA, SQIVND (reference sequence). CDR3 in amino acids: CASSIQASYYEQYF. CDR3 DNA: TGTGCCAGTAGTATACAGGCCTCCTACTACGAGCAGTACTTC.

CDR3 region: CATSSLLPSSYNEQFF. The DNA for the CDR3 is TGTGCCACCAGCAGCCTCCTGCCTAGCTCCTACAATGAGCAGTTCTTC. J is TRBJ2-1 and V is TRBV15; D not resolved. V was clipped by 3 bases and J by 0 bases, with 12 bases between them. This CDR3 is built from 16 residues. CDR1 LNHNV and CDR2 YYDKDF come from the germline V gene (reference sequence).

This chain uses TRBV11-2 with TRBJ2-1; 11 nucleotides line up with TRBD2. V dropped 5 bases and J dropped 4; count of bases not matched to a gene: 4. The length of the CDR3 is 15 residues. Germline V gene sequence: CDR1 SGHAT, CDR2 FQNNGV. CDR3 in DNA: TGTGCCAGCAGCCCTCGACTAGCGGGGTACAATGAGCAGTTCTTC. Translated, it gives CASSPRLAGYNEQFF.

The CDR3 loop is CASSLPPSGAYTDTQYF. The CDR3 DNA reads TGTGCCAGCAGCCTTCCTCCCAGCGGGGCCTACACAGATACGCAGTATTTT. The rearrangement uses TRBV7-8 and TRBJ2-3, with 7 bases lining up with TRBD2. The V gene's germline CDR1 is SGHVS and CDR2 FQNEAQ. V was pared by 5 bases and J by 2 bases, with 13 bases of the junction left unmatched. This CDR3 spans 17 amino acids.

This chain links TRBV7-9 with TRBJ2-1; the match to TRBD1 covers 7 bases. Trimming removed 4 bases from V and 2 bases from J; junction bases left unmatched: 8. CDR1 is SEHNR, CDR2 FQNEAQ, per germline (reference sequence). This CDR3 has 16 amino acids. The CDR3, as DNA: TGTGCCAGCAGCTCGTCGACAGGGTTCACCTACAATGAGCAGTTCTTC. Its translation: CASSSSTGFTYNEQFF.

The chain recombines TRBV4-1 with TRBJ1-2; possibly TRBD1 for D (6 bases). There are 16 residues in the CDR3. Trimming pared 4 bases from V and 1 base from J, leaving 16 bases between. Germline V gene sequence: CDR1 MGHRA, CDR2 YSYEKL. DNA of the CDR3: TGCGCCAGCAGCCCCGCCGGACAGAAGATTAACTATGGCTACACCTTC. It encodes CASSPAGQKINYGYTF.